Below are 15 T cell receptor beta chains sequenced from a single sample in a study of blood T cell repertoires in COVID-19. Libraries were prepared by immunoSEQ multiplex PCR; TCRdb keeps only in-frame clonotypes and omits some of them. The sample holds some 270,000 clones, roughly 84% seen once. Sequencing was done on a sample of peripheral blood. These receptors all stem from a woman aged 40 to 49 who had recovered from COVID-19.

CDR3 loop: CASRVTYIAKNIQYF. The CDR3 DNA follows: TGTGCCAGCAGGGTCACATACATAGCCAAAAACATTCAGTACTTC. This sequence joins TRBV6-5 and TRBJ2-4; D remains unclear. Trimming removed 6 bases from V and 0 bases from J, with 12 bases in between. This CDR3 has 15 amino acids. Germline V gives CDR1 MNHEY, CDR2 SVGAGI.

The chain recombines TRBV19 with TRBJ2-1; 8 nucleotides match TRBD2. The CDR3 runs to 17 residues. The germline gives CDR1 LNHDA, CDR2 SQIVND (reference sequence). V gave up 4 bases and J gave up 0 bases; unmatched junction bases: 8. The CDR3 spells CASSTERGRSSYNEQFF. The CDR3 bases are TGTGCCAGTAGTACCGAGCGGGGGCGCTCCTCCTACAATGAGCAGTTCTTC.

This clone came up once. The chain has TRBV19 and TRBJ1-6, with a tentative D call TRBD1 (6 bases). The CDR3 has 14 residues. Germline V gene data show CDR1 as LNHDA and CDR2 as SQIVND (reference sequence). Trimming took 8 bases from V and 9 from J, leaving 17 bases between them. The CDR3 spells CASHSQGLGSPLHF. CDR3 nucleotide sequence: TGTGCCAGTCACAGTCAGGGGTTAGGTTCACCCCTCCACTTT.

The rearrangement uses TRBV7-8 and TRBJ2-7; D remains unclear. CDR1 is SGHVS and CDR2 is FQNEAQ in the germline V gene. The CDR3 is 12 amino acids. Deletions cut 5 bases from V and 4 bases from J, with 9 bases between. The chain's CDR3 is CASSPTVYEQYF. CDR3 coding DNA: TGTGCCAGCAGCCCCACGGTGTACGAGCAGTACTTC. The complete variable domain, with remaining parts taken from reference TRBV7-8 and TRBJ2-7, reads GAGVSQSPRYKVAKRGQDVALRCDPISGHVSLFWYQQALGQGPEFLTYFQNEAQLDKSGLPSDRFFAERPEGSVSTLKIQRTQQEDSAVYLCASSPTVYEQYFGPGTRLTVT.

The chain has TRBV3-1 (or the pseudogene TRBV3-2) and TRBJ2-1; 8 positions match TRBD1. This CDR3 is 15 amino acids long. Germline V CDR1 and CDR2: LGHDT, YNNKEL (reference sequence). The trim removed 3 bases at V and 1 base at J, leaving 2 bases unmatched. The CDR3 nucleotides read TGTGCCAGCAGCCAGGGACAGGTATCCTACAATGAGCAGTTCTTC. Translation: CASSQGQVSYNEQFF.

The genes are TRBV5-1 and TRBJ1-2; tentatively, D is TRBD1 (5 bases). The V end lost 0 bases, the J end lost 8 bases, and 14 bases lay between the germline ends. Germline CDR1 reads SGHRS; CDR2 reads YFSETQ. The CDR3 covers 14 residues. CDR3 amino acids: CASSLAGGGNGYTF. In DNA, the CDR3 is TGCGCCAGCAGCTTGGCCGGGGGAGGGAACGGCTACACCTTC. Using reference TRBV5-1 and TRBJ1-2 for the parts outside the CDR3, the full variable domain is KAGVTQTPRYLIKTRGQQVTLSCSPISGHRSVSWYQQTPGQGLQFLFEYFSETQRNKGNFPGRFSGRQFSNSRSEMNVSTLELGDSALYLCASSLAGGGNGYTFGSGTRLTVV.

The V gene is TRBV19, the J gene TRBJ2-1; D is perhaps TRBD2 (6 bases). V was pared by 3 bases and J by 7 bases, with 16 bases between. This CDR3 has 15 residues. In germline, CDR1 is LNHDA, CDR2 SQIVND (reference sequence). The CDR3 DNA reads TGTGCCAGTAGTATGCTTACGGGGGAAGGTAATGAGCAGTTCTTC. Translation: CASSMLTGEGNEQFF.

The V call is TRBV19, the J call TRBJ2-5, with TRBD2 matching over 7 bases. This CDR3 is built from 15 residues. V lost 3 bases to trimming and J lost 4 bases; unmatched junction nucleotides: 8. Germline CDR1 and CDR2: LNHDA and SQIVND (reference sequence). This chain's CDR3 is CASSMGGRLGETQYF. Written as DNA, the CDR3 is TGTGCCAGTAGTATGGGAGGGCGGCTGGGAGAGACCCAGTACTTC.

The DNA for the CDR3 is TGTGCCAGCAGCCATAGGGGGCAAGAGACCCAGTACTTC. It yields the protein CASSHRGQETQYF. This chain uses TRBV27 with TRBJ2-5; D perhaps matches TRBD1 (6 bases). Trimming removed 6 bases at V and 2 bases at J, with 10 bases between. This CDR3 has 13 amino acids. Germline V lookup: CDR1 MNHEY, CDR2 SMNVEV (reference sequence).

This chain uses TRBV28 with TRBJ1-1; 8 bases are a match to TRBD1. V dropped 4 bases and J dropped 1; count of bases not matched to a gene: 5. The CDR3 covers 15 residues. Germline CDR1 MDHEN, CDR2 SYDVKM. The CDR3 loop is CASSYTTGGNTEAFF. DNA for the CDR3: TGTGCCAGCAGTTACACTACAGGGGGGAACACTGAAGCTTTCTTT.

Remarks on this clone: The germline gene is not matched at one end of the junction; a read error may be the cause. This rearrangement joins TRBV11-2 to TRBJ1-5, with D maybe TRBD1 (5 bases). The CDR3 loop spans 13 amino acids. Germline V lookup: CDR1 SGHAT, CDR2 FQNNGV. CDR3 nucleotide sequence: TGTGCCAGCAGCAGAGTCGTAGACAGCCCTATGTATTTT. It encodes CASSRVVDSPMYF.

The CDR3 coding sequence is TGCGCCAGCAGCGGGGGACAGGGGGCTCTAGTGACGGACCGTGAAAAACTGTTTTTT. This translates into CASSGGQGALVTDREKLFF. The chain employs TRBV5-1 and TRBJ1-4; 12 bases agree with TRBD1. Germline V CDR1 and CDR2: SGHRS, YFSETQ. The CDR3 is made up of 19 amino acids. J lost 7 bases, V lost 4 bases, and 17 bases had no gene match.

This clone was observed a handful of times. This chain connects TRBV5-6 to TRBJ1-2; a weak D match, TRBD1 (5 bases). This CDR3 has 16 residues. Germline-derived CDR1 and CDR2 are SGHDT and YYEEEE. V shed 4 bases and J shed 2 bases, with 18 bases lying between them. In DNA form, the CDR3 reads TGTGCCAGCAGCCAAATGACAGCGACCACGAACTATGGCTACACCTTC. Protein product: CASSQMTATTNYGYTF.

The chain links TRBV7-9 to TRBJ2-2, with 7 bases lining up with TRBD1. With 5 bases clipped from V and 5 bases from J, the junction kept 8 bases outside the gene matches. This CDR3 contains 15 residues. CDR1 is SEHNR, CDR2 FQNEAQ, per germline (reference sequence). This CDR3 reads CASSLDRVGTGELFF. The CDR3, as DNA: TGTGCCAGCAGCCTCGACAGGGTTGGGACCGGGGAGCTGTTTTTT. The full variable domain, its missing parts supplied by reference TRBV7-9 and TRBJ2-2, is DTGVSQNPRHKITKRGQNVTFRCDPISEHNRLYWYRQTLGQGPEFLTYFQNEAQLEKSRLLSDRFSAERPKGSFSTLEIQRTEQGDSAMYLCASSLDRVGTGELFFGEGSRLTVL.

The rearrangement joins TRBV29-1 to TRBJ2-7, with TRBD1 identical over 9 bases. From germline, CDR1 is SQVTM and CDR2 ANQGSEA. The V and J ends lost 7 bases and 5 bases, in that order; junction bases with no gene match: 9. The CDR3 contains 13 residues. This CDR3 reads CSARQGEVNEQYF. In DNA form, the CDR3 reads TGCAGCGCCCGACAGGGGGAAGTAAACGAGCAGTACTTC.